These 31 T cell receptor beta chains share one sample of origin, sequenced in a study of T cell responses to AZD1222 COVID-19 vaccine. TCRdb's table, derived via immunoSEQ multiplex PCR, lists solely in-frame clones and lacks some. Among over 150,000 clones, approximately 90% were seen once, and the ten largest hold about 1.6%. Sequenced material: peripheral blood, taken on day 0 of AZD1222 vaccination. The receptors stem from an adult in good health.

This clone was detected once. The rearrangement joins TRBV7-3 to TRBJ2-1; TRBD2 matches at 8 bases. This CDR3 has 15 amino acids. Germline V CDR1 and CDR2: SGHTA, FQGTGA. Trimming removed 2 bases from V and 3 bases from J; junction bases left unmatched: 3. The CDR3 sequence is CASSLDGGDYNEQFF. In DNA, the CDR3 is TGTGCCAGCAGCTTAGACGGGGGGGACTACAATGAGCAGTTCTTC.

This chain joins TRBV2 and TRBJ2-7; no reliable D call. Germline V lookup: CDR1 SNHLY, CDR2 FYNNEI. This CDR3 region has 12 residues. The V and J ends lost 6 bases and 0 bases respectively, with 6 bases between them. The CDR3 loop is CASSPSSYEQYF. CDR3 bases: TGTGCCAGCAGCCCGAGCTCCTACGAGCAGTACTTC. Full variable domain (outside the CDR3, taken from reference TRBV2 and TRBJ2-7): EPEVTQTPSHQVTQMGQEVILRCVPISNHLYFYWYRQILGQKVEFLVSFYNNEISEKSEIFDDQFSVERPDGSNFTLKIRSTKLEDSAMYFCASSPSSYEQYFGPGTRLTVT.

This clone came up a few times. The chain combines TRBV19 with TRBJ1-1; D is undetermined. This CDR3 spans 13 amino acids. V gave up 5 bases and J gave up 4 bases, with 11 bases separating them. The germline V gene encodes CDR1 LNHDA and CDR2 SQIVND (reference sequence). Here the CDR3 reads CASSLEKGTEAFF. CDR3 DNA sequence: TGTGCCAGTAGTCTGGAGAAAGGCACTGAAGCTTTCTTT.

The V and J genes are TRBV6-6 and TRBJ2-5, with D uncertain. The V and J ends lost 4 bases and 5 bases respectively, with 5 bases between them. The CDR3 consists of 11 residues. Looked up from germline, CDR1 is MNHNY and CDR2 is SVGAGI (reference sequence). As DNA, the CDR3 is TGTGCCAGCAGTTCACATGAGACCCAGTACTTC. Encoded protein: CASSSHETQYF.

The CDR3, as DNA: TGTGCCAGCACCTGGGACAGGGGGAACACTGAAGCTTTCTTT. Translation gives CASTWDRGNTEAFF. The J gene is TRBJ1-1, the V gene TRBV2; 10 bases fit TRBD1. V gave up 7 bases and J gave up 1 base; unmatched junction bases: 3. The germline CDR1 and CDR2 sequences are SNHLY and FYNNEI. There are 14 residues in the CDR3.

CDR3 amino acids: CASRNSGDTYEQYF. The CDR3 nucleotides are TGTGCCAGCAGGAATAGCGGGGATACCTACGAGCAGTACTTC. The chain recombines TRBV6-5 with TRBJ2-7, with 8 bases lining up with TRBD2. The CDR3 runs 14 residues. V shed 6 bases and J 2 bases; nucleotides not matched to a gene: 6. Germline CDR1 and CDR2: MNHEY and SVGAGI.

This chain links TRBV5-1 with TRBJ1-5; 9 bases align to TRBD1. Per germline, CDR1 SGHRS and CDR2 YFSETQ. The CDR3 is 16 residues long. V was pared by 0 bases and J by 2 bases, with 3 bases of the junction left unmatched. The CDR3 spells CASSLGDRVGNQPQHF. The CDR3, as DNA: TGCGCCAGCAGCTTGGGGGACAGGGTGGGCAATCAGCCCCAGCATTTT.

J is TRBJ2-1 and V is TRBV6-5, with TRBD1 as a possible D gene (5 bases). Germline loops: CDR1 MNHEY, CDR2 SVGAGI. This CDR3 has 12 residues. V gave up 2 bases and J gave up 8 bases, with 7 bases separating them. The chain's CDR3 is CASSYQGYEQFF. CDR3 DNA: TGTGCCAGCAGTTACCAGGGCTATGAGCAGTTCTTC.

The CDR3 reads CASSQLAGGPYEQYF. CDR3 DNA sequence: TGTGCCAGCAGCCAGCTAGCGGGGGGGCCCTACGAGCAGTACTTC. V is TRBV6-8 and J is TRBJ2-7; 12 positions match TRBD2. V was clipped by 6 bases and J by 2 bases; unmatched bases: 5. CDR1 is MNHGY, CDR2 SAAAGT, per germline. The CDR3 covers 15 residues.

CDR3 nucleotides: TGTGCCAGCAGTCTCCAGGGGCACACTGAAGCTTTCTTT. This encodes CASSLQGHTEAFF. This sequence joins TRBV2 and TRBJ1-1; TRBD1 is a possible D gene (6 bases). V was cut by 5 bases and J by 3 bases, with 10 bases left in between. The CDR3 extends over 13 amino acids. The V gene's germline CDR1 is SNHLY and CDR2 FYNNEI.

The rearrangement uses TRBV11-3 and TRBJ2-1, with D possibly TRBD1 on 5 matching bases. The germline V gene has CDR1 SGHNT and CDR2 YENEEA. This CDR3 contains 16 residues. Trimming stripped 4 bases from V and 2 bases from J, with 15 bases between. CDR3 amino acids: CASSSQVGAPYNEQFF. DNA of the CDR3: TGTGCCAGCAGCTCTCAGGTAGGGGCTCCCTACAATGAGCAGTTCTTC.

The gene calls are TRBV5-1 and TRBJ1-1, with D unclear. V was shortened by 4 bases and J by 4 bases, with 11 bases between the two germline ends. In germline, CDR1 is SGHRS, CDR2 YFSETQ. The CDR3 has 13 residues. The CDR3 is CASSRAAVTEAFF. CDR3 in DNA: TGCGCCAGCAGCAGGGCAGCGGTCACTGAAGCTTTCTTT.

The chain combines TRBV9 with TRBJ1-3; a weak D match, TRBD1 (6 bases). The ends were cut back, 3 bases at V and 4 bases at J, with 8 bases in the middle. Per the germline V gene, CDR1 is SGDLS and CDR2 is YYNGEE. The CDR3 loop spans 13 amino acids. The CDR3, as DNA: TGTGCCAGCAGCGCAGGGGACGGAAACACCATATATTTT. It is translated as CASSAGDGNTIYF.

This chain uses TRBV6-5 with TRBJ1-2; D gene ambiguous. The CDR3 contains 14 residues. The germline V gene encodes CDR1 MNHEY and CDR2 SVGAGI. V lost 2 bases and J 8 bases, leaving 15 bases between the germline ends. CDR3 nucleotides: TGTGCCAGCAGTTACAGAGGGTCCCCACGGGGCTACACCTTC. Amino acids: CASSYRGSPRGYTF.

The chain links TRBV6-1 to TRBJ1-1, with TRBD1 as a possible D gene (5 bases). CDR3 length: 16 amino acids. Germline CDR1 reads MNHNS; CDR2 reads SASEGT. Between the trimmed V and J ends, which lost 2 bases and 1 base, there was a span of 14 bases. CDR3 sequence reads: CASSEYLGGTNTEAFF. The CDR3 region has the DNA TGTGCCAGCAGTGAATATCTTGGGGGTACGAACACTGAAGCTTTCTTT.

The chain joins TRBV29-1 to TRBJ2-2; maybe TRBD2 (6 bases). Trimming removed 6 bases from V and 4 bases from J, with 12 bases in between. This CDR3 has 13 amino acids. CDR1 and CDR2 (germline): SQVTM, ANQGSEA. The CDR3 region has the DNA TGCAGCGTGCCGAAGGAGGGCACCGGGGAGCTGTTTTTT. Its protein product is CSVPKEGTGELFF.

The CDR3 sequence: CASSTRALRYGYTF. DNA of the CDR3: TGTGCCAGCAGCACCCGGGCCTTGAGATATGGCTACACCTTC. The rearrangement links TRBV2 to TRBJ1-2; no clear D gene. This CDR3 comprises 14 residues. The germline gives CDR1 SNHLY, CDR2 FYNNEI. V gave up 6 bases and J gave up 5 bases, with 16 bases separating them.

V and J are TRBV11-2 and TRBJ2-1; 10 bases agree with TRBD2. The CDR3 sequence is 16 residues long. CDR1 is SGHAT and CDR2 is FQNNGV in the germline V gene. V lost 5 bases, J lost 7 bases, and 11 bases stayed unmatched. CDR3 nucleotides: TGTGCCAGCAGCAGGAGCGGGGGGGCAAGTTGGAATGAGCAGTTCTTC. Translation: CASSRSGGASWNEQFF.

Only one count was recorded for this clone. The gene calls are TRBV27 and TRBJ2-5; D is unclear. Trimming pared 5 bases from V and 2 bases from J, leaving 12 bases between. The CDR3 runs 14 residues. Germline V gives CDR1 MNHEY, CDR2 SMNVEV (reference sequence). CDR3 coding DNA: TGTGCCAGCAGTGACCGTGGGGTACAAGAGACCCAGTACTTC. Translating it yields CASSDRGVQETQYF.

CDR3 coding DNA: TGTGCCAGCAGCCCGGAACTAGCTAGCACAGATACGCAGTATTTT. This encodes CASSPELASTDTQYF. This sequence joins TRBV5-5 and TRBJ2-3; tentative D call: TRBD2 (6 bases). V gave up 4 bases and J gave up 0 bases, with 12 bases separating them. The germline V gene has CDR1 SGHKS and CDR2 YYEKEE (reference sequence). This CDR3 has 15 residues.

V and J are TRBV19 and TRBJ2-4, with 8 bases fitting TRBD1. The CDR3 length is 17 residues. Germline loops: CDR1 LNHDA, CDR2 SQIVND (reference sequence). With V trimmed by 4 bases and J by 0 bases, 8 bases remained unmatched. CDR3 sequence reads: CASSTGQGIIAKNIQYF. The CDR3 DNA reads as TGTGCCAGTAGTACCGGACAGGGAATTATAGCCAAAAACATTCAGTACTTC.

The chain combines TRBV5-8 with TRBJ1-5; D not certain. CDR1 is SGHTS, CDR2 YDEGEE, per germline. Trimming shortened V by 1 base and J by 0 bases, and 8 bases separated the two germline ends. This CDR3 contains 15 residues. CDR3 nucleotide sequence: TGTGCCAGCAGCTTGAGGGCTTATAGCAATCAGCCCCAGCATTTT. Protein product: CASSLRAYSNQPQHF. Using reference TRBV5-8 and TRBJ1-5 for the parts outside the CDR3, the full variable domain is EAGVTQSPTHLIKTRGQQATLRCSPISGHTSVYWYQQALGLGLQFLLWYDEGEERNRGNFPPRFSGRQFPNYSSELNVNALELEDSALYLCASSLRAYSNQPQHFGDGTRLSIL.

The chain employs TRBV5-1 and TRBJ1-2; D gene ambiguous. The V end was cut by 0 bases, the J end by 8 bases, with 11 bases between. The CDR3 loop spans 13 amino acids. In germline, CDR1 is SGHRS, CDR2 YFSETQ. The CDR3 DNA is TGCGCCAGCAGCTTGGTGGGGTTCCGCGGCTACACCTTC. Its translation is CASSLVGFRGYTF.

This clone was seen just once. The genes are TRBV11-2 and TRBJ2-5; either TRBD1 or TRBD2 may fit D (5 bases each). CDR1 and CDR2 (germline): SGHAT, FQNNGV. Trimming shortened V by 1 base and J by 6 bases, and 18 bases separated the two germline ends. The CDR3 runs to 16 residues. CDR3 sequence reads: CASSLGQVGTSKTQYF. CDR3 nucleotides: TGTGCCAGCAGCTTAGGGCAGGTGGGGACCTCAAAGACCCAGTACTTC.

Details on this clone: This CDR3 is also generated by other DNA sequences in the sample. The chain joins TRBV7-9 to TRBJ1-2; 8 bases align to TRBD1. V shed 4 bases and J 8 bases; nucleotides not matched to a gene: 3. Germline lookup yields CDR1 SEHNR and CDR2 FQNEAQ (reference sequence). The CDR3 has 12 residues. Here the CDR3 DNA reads TGTGCCAGCAGCTCACAGGGGGACGGCTACACCTTC. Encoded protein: CASSSQGDGYTF.

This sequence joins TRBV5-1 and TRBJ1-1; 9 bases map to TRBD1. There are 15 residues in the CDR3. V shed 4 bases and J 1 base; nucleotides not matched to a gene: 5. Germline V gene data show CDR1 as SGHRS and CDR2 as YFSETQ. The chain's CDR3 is CASSPPTGGNTEAFF. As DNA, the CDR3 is TGCGCCAGCAGCCCACCGACAGGGGGGAACACTGAAGCTTTCTTT.

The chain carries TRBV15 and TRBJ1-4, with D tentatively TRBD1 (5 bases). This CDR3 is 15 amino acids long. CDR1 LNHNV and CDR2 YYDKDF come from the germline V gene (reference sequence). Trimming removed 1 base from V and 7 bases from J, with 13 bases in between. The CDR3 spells CATSRGAGKGEKLFF. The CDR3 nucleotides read TGTGCCACCAGCAGAGGGGCAGGGAAAGGTGAAAAACTGTTTTTT.

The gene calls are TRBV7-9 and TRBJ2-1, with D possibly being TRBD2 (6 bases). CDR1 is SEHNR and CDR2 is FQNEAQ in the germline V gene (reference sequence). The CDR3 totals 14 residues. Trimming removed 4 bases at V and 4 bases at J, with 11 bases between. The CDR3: CASSSSGLYNEQFF. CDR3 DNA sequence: TGTGCCAGCAGCTCGTCGGGACTTTACAATGAGCAGTTCTTC.

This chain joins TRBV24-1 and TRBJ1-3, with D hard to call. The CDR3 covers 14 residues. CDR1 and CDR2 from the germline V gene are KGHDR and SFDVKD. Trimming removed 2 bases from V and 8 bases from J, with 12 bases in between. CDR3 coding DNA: TGTGCCACCAGTGATTCTGTCTCGGGCGACACCATATATTTT. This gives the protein CATSDSVSGDTIYF.

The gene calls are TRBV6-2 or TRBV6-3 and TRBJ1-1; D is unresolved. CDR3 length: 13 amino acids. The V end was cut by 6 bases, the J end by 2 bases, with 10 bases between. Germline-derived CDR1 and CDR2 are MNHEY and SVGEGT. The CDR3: CASSLSRNTEAFF. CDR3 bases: TGTGCCAGCAGCCTAAGTCGCAACACTGAAGCTTTCTTT.

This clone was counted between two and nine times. CDR3 sequence reads: CASSRTGRSSSYNEQFF. The CDR3 bases are TGTGCCAGCAGCCGCACAGGGAGGTCTAGCTCCTACAATGAGCAGTTCTTC. The chain recombines TRBV5-4 with TRBJ2-1; tentatively, D is TRBD1 or TRBD2 (6 bases each). The CDR3 sequence is 17 residues long. Between the trimmed V and J ends, which lost 4 bases and 0 bases, there was a span of 17 bases. Germline V gives CDR1 SGHNT, CDR2 YYREEE (reference sequence).